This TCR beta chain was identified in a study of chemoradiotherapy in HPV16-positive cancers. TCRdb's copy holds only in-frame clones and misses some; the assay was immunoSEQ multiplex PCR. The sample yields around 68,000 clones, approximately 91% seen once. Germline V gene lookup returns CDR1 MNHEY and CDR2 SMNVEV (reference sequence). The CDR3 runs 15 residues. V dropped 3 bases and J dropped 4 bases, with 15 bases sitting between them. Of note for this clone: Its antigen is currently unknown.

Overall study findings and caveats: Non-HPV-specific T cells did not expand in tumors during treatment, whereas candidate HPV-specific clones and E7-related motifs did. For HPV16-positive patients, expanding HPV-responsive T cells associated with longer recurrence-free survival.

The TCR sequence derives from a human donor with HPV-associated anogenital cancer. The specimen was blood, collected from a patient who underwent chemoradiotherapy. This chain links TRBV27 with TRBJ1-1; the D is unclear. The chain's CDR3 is CASSFGRLMITEAFF. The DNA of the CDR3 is TGTGCCAGCAGTTTTGGACGGTTGATGATCACTGAAGCTTTCTTT.